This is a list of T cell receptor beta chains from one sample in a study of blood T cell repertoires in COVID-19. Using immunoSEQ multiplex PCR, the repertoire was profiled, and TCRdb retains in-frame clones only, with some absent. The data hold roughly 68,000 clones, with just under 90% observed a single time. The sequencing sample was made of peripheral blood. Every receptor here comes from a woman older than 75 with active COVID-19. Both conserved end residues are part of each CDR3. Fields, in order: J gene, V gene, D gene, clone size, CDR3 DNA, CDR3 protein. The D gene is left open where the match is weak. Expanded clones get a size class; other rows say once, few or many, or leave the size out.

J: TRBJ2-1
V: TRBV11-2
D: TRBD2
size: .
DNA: TGTGCCAGCAGCGCGGGACTAGCGGGACGGGATGAGCAGTTCTTC
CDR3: CASSAGLAGRDEQFF

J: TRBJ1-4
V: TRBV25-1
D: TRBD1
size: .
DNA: TGTGCCAGCAGTGACAGGGGGCAGGCTAATGAAAAACTGTTTTTT
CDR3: CASSDRGQANEKLFF

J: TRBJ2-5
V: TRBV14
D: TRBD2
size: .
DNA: TGTGCCAGCAGCCCCATCTCGGGCTCCGGGACTAGCGGGGCGAAGACCCAGTACTTC
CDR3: CASSPISGSGTSGAKTQYF

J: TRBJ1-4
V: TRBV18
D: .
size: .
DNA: TGTGCCAGCTCACCACCGATTGGTTTGACATCCGTTAATGAAAAACTGTTTTTT
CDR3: CASSPPIGLTSVNEKLFF

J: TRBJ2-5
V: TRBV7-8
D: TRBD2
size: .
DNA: TGTGCCAGCAGCTTACTAGCGGGGGAAAGGGAGACCCAGTACTTC
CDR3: CASSLLAGERETQYF

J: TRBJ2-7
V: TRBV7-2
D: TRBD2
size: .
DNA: TGTGCCAGCAGCTTCTCCGGGACTAGCGCCTACGAGCAGTACTTC
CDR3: CASSFSGTSAYEQYF

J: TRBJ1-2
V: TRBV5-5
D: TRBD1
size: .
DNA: TGTGCCAGCAGCTCCCGAGGACAGGGGAACTATGGCTACACCTTC
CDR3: CASSSRGQGNYGYTF

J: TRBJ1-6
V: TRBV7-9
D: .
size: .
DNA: TGTGCCAGCAGCATTGAACAGTATAATTCACCCCTCCACTTT
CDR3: CASSIEQYNSPLHF

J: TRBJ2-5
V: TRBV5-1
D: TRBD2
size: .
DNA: TGCGCCAGCAGTGCGGGAGGGAGACCCCAAGAGACCCAGTACTTC
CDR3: CASSAGGRPQETQYF

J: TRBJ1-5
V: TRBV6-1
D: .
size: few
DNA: TGTGCCAGCAGTGAATCTAGCCCCCAGCATTTT
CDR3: CASSESSPQHF

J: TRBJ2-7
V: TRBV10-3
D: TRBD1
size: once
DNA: TGTGCCATAGGGGGGGGACAGGGGTTATACGAGCAGTACTTC
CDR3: CAIGGGQGLYEQYF

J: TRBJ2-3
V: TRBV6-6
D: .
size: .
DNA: TGTGCCAGCAGTCGGGGGACAGACACAGATACGCAGTATTTT
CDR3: CASSRGTDTDTQYF

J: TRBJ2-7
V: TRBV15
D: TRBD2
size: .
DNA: TGTGCCACCAGCAGAGATGGGTCGGGAGGGCGTGAGCAGTACTTC
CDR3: CATSRDGSGGREQYF

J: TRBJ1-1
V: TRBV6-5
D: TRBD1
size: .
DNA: TGTGCCAGCCTAAGACAGGGGGGGTACACTGAAGCTTTCTTT
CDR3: CASLRQGGYTEAFF

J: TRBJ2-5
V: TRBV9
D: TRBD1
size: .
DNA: TGTGCCAGCAGCTTGTCAGGGGGCCGGGAGACCCAGTACTTC
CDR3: CASSLSGGRETQYF

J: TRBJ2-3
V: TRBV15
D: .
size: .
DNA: TGTGCCACCAGTTACGGGAAAACAGATACGCAGTATTTT
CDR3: CATSYGKTDTQYF

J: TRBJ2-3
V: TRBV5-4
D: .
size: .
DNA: TGTGCCAGCAGCTCCGGGAGCGGAGCAGATACGCAGTATTTT
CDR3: CASSSGSGADTQYF

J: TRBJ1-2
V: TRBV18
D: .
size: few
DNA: TGTGCCAGCTCTACCCCCCCTCAGGGAACCTATGGCTACACCTTC
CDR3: CASSTPPQGTYGYTF

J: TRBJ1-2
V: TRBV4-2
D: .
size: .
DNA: TGTGCCAGCAGCCAAGTACAGGGCGTCGACTATGGCTACACCTTC
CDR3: CASSQVQGVDYGYTF

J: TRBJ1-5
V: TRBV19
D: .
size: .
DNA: TGTGCCAGTAGTATAGGTTATAGCAATCAGCCCCAGCATTTT
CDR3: CASSIGYSNQPQHF

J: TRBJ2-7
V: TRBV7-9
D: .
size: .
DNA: TGTGCCAGCAGCTTAAGCGTTTACGAGCAGTACTTC
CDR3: CASSLSVYEQYF

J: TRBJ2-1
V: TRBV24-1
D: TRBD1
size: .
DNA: TGTGCCACCAGTGATTTGCCTTATCCCGGGACAGGGTGGAAACAGTTCTTC
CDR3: CATSDLPYPGTGWKQFF

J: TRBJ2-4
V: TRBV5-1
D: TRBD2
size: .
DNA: TGCGCCAGCAGCTCCATGGGTTGGGGGGGAATACCCAAAAACATTCAGTACTTC
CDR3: CASSSMGWGGIPKNIQYF

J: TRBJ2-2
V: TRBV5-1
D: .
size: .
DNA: TGCGCCAGCAGCTTGGGACAGCTGATGAACACCGGGGAGCTGTTTTTT
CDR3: CASSLGQLMNTGELFF

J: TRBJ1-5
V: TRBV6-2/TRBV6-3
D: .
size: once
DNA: TGTGCCAGCAGCCTCGGATGGGGCCGACAGCCCCAGCATTTT
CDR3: CASSLGWGRQPQHF

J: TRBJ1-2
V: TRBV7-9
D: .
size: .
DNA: TGTGCCAGCAGCCTCGACCGTCCAGGGTCGTATGGCTACACCTTC
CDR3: CASSLDRPGSYGYTF

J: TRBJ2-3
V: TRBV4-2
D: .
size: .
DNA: TGTGCCAGCAGCCAAGGTGAGCGGGATACGCAGTATTTT
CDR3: CASSQGERDTQYF

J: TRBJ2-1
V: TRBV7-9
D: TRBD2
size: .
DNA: TGTGCCAGCAGCTTATTAGCGGGAGCGACTGAGCAGTTCTTC
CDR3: CASSLLAGATEQFF

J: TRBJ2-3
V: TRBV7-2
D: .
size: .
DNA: TGTGCCGACTCCCCAGGGCTTGGTTTAAATACGCAGTATTTT
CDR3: CADSPGLGLNTQYF

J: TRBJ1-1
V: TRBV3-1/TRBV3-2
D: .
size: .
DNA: TGTGCCAGCAGCCATGGATACAGAGATCGGACTGAAGCTTTCTTT
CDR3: CASSHGYRDRTEAFF

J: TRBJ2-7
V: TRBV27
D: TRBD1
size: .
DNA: TGTGCCAGCACGTTCGCCCGGGACAGGGTCCCTAAGGAGCAGTACTTC
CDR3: CASTFARDRVPKEQYF

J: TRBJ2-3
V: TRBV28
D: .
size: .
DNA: TGTGCCAGCAGTTCCGTCCCGGATACGCAGTATTTT
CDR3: CASSSVPDTQYF

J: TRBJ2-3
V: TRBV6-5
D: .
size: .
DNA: TGTGCCAGCCGGAGAGGGAAGACAGATACGCAGTATTTT
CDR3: CASRRGKTDTQYF

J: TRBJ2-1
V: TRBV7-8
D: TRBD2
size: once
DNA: TGTGCCAGCAGCTCCAAACTAGCGGGAGCCTACAATGAGCAGTTCTTC
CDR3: CASSSKLAGAYNEQFF

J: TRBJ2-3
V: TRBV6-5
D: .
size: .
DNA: TGTGCCAGCAGGATAGTTCGCACAGATACGCAGTATTTT
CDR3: CASRIVRTDTQYF

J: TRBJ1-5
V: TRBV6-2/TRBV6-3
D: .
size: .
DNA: TGTGCCAGCAGTTATTTGGGGGCGGGTCAGCCCCAGCATTTT
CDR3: CASSYLGAGQPQHF

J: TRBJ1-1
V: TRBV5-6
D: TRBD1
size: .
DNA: TGTGCCAGCAGCTTGCGGCAGGGGGGCACTGAAGCTTTCTTT
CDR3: CASSLRQGGTEAFF

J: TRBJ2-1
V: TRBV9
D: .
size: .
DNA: TGTGCCAGCAGCGTAGGCCCGGTGAGTTTCAATGAGCAGTTCTTC
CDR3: CASSVGPVSFNEQFF

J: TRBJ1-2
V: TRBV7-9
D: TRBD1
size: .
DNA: TGTGCCAGCAGCTTCAACAGGGGTATCTATGGCTACACCTTC
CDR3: CASSFNRGIYGYTF

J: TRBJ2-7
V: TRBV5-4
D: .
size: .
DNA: TGTGCCAGCAGCTTGGGCGGACACTACGAGCAGTACTTC
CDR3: CASSLGGHYEQYF

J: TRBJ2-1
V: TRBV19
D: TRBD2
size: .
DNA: TGTGCCAGTAGTGTTAGCGGGAGGGCCTCAAATGAGCAGTTCTTC
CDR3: CASSVSGRASNEQFF

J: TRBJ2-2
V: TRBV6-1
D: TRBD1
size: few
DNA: TGTGCCAGCAGTGAAGGGACAGGGCGTTGGGTCTTGGCCGGGGAGCTGTTTTTT
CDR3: CASSEGTGRWVLAGELFF

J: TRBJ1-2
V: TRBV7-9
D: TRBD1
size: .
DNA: TGTGCCAGCAGCTTAGACAGGGGGAGTGGTGGCTACACCTTC
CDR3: CASSLDRGSGGYTF

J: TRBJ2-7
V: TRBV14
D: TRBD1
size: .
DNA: TGTGCCAGCAGCCGGGGACAGGGCTACGAGCAGTACTTC
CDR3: CASSRGQGYEQYF

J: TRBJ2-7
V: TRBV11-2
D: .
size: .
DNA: TGTGCCAGCAGCTTTACTCGGGGAGAAGTCTACGAGCAGTACTTC
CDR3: CASSFTRGEVYEQYF

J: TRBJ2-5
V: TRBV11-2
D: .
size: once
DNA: TGTGCCAGCAGCTCTCGTTATAATCAGGAGACCCAGTACTTC
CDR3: CASSSRYNQETQYF

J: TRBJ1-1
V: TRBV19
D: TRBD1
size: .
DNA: TGTGCCAGTAGGCGTTTTTCGACAGACAGGGCGAACACTGAAGCTTTCTTT
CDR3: CASRRFSTDRANTEAFF

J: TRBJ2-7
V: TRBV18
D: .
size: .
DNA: TGTGCCAGCTCACTTGGAGGAGACGAACAGTACTTC
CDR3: CASSLGGDEQYF

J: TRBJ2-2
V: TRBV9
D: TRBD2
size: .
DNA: TGTGCCAGCAGCGTCCGGACTAGCGGCGATTTTTCGAACACCGGGGAGCTGTTTTTT
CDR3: CASSVRTSGDFSNTGELFF

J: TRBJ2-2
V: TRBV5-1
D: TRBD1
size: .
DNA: TGCGCCAGCAGCCCCGGGACAGGGCCTAACACCGGGGAGCTGTTTTTT
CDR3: CASSPGTGPNTGELFF

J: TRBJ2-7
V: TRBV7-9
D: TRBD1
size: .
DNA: TGTGCCAGCAGCTTAGGGTCCGGGACAGGCCCCTACGAGCAGTACTTC
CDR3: CASSLGSGTGPYEQYF

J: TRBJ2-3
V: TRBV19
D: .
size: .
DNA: TGTGCCAGTAGTATACGCGGGACTAGCACAGATACGCAGTATTTT
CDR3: CASSIRGTSTDTQYF

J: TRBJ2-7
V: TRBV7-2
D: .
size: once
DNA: TGTGCCAGCAGCTCAAGCGCGACGGCCTACGAGCAGTACTTC
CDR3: CASSSSATAYEQYF

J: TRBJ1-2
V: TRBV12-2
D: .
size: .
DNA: TGTGCAAGTCGCTCGGGACAGGGAAGATGTGGCTACACCTTC
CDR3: CASRSGQGRCGYTF

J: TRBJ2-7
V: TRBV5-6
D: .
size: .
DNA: TGTGCCAGCAGCTTGGGTCAGTCCTCCTACGAGCAGTACTTC
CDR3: CASSLGQSSYEQYF

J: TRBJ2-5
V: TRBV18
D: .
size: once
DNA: TGTGCCAGCTCACCAACGGGGTACCAAGAGACCCAGTACTTC
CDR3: CASSPTGYQETQYF

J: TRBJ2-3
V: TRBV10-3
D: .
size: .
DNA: TGTGCCATCAGTGAGGTCGTGGGGGCACTTGGCACAGATACGCAGTATTTT
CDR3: CAISEVVGALGTDTQYF

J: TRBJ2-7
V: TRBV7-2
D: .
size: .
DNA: TGTGCCAGCAGCCAAATCCCAGCAGGTAATTGGGCCTACGAGCAGTACTTC
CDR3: CASSQIPAGNWAYEQYF

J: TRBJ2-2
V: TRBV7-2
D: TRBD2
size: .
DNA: TGTGCCAGCAGCTTAAGTATGCTGTTAGCGGGAACCGGGGAGCTGTTTTTT
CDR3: CASSLSMLLAGTGELFF